The entry that follows covers one T cell receptor (beta chain) sequence. No antigen is known for it. TCRdb's copy holds only in-frame clones and misses some; the assay was immunoSEQ multiplex PCR. This sample has about 100,000 clones, with 75% to 90% found just once. This entry comes from a study of identifying expanded T cells in peripheral blood. Study results and limitations: Differentially abundant clones: roughly 1.2 between replicates, 16.4 at 2 to 3 weeks, 19 to 20 at four. Roughly two-week clone count variance significantly increased as total template count grew.

V dropped 4 bases and J dropped 1 base, with 20 bases sitting between them. The CDR3 has 18 amino acids. The germline gives CDR1 MGHRA, CDR2 YSYEKL. During the collection period, no donor immune events like infections were recorded. The sequenced sample consisted of blood. The clonotype was recovered from a person aged 18 to 69 in good health. This rearrangement joins TRBV4-1 to TRBJ2-4, with D possibly being TRBD1 or TRBD2 (6 bases each). The CDR3 loop is CASSRGLVRGEAKNIQYF. CDR3 coding DNA: TGCGCCAGCAGCCGCGGACTGGTAAGGGGGGAGGCCAAAAACATTCAGTACTTC.